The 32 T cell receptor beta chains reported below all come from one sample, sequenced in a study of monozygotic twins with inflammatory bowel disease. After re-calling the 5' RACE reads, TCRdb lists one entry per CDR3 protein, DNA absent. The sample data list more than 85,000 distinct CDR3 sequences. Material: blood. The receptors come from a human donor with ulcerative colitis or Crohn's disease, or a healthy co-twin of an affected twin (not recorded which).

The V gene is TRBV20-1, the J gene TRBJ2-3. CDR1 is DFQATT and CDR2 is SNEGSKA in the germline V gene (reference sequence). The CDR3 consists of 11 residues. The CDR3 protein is CSAQTGNTQYF.

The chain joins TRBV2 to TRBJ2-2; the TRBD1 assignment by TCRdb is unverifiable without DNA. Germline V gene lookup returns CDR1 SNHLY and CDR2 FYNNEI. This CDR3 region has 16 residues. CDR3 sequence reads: CASSEEAGGHTGELFF.

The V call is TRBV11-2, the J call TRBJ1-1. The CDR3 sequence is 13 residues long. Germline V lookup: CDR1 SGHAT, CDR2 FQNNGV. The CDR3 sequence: CASSSGTSREAFF.

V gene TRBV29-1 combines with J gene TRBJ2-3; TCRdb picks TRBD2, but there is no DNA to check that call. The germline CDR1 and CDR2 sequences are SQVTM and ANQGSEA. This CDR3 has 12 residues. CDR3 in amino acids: CSVDPLLDTQYF.

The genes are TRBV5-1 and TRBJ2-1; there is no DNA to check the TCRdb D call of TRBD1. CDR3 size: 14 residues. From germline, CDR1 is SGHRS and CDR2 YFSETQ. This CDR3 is CASSPQGGHNEQFF.

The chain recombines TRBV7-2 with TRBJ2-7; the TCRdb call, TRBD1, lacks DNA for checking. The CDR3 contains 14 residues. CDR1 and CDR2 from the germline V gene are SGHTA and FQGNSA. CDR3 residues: CASSNVQGIYEQYF. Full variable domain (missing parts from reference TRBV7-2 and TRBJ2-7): GAGVSQSPSNKVTEKGKDVELRCDPISGHTALYWYRQSLGQGLEFLIYFQGNSAPDKSGLPSDRFSAERTGGSVSTLTIQRTQQEDSAVYLCASSNVQGIYEQYFGPGTRLTVT.

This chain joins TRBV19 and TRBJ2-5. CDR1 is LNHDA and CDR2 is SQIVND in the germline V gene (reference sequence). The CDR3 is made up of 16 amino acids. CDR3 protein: CASSIALDGVVETQYF.

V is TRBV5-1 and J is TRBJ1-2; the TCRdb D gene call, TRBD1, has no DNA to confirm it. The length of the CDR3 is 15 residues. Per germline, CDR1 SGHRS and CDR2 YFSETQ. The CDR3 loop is CASSLEPHRDYGYTF.

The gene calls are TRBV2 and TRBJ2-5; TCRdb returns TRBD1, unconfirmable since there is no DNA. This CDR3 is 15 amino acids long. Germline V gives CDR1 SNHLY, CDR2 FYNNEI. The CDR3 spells CASSPFAGLQETQYF.

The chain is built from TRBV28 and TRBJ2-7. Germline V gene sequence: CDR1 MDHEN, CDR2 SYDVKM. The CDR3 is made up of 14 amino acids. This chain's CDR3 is CASSPADIAYEQYF.

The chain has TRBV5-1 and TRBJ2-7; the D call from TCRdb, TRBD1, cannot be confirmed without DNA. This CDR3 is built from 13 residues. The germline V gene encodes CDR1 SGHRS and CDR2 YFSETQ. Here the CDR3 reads CASQAGQGYEQYF.

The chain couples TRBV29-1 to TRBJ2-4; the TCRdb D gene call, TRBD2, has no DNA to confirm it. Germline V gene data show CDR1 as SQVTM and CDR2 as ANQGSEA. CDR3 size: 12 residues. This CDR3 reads CSVGTSWNIQYF.

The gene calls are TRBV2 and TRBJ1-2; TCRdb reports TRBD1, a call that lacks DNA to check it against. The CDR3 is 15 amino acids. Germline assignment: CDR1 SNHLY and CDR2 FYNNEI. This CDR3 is CASSPDRSDAYGYTF.

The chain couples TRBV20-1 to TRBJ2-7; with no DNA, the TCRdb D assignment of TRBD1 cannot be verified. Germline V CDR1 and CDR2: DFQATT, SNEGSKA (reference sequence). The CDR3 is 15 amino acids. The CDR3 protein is CSARGATGVRHEQYF.

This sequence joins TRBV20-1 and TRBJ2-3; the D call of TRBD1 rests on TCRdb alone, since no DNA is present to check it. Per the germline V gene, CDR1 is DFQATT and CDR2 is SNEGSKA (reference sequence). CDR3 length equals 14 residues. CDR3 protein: CSTRDRSSTDTQYF.

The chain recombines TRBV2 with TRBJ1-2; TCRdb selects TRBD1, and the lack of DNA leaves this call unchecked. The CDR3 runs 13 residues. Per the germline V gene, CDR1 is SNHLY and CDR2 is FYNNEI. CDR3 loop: CASHPGYNYGYTF.

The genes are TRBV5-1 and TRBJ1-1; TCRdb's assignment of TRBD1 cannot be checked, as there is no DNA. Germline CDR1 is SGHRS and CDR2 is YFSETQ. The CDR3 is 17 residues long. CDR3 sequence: CASSLGPRTGLGSEAFF. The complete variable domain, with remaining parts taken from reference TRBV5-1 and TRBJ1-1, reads KAGVTQTPRYLIKTRGQQVTLSCSPISGHRSVSWYQQTPGQGLQFLFEYFSETQRNKGNFPGRFSGRQFSNSRSEMNVSTLELGDSALYLCASSLGPRTGLGSEAFFGQGTRLTVV.

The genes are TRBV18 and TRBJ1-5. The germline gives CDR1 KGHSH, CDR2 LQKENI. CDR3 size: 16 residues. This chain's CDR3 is CASSPLGRSPNQPQHF.

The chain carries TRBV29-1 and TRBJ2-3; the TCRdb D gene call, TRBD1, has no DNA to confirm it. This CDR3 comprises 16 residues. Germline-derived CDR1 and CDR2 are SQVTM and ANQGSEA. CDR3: CSATPILGTSTDTQYF.

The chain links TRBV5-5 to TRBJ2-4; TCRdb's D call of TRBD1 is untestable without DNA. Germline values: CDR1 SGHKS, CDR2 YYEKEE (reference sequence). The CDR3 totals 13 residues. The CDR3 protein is CASSWTGGNMQYF.

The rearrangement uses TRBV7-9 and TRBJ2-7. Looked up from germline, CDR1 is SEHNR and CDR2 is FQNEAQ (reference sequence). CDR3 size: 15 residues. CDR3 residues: CASSSMLLGSYEQYF.

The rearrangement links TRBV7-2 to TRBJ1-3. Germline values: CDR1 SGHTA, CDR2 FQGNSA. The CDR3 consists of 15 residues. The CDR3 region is CASSPQRGGGNSIYF.

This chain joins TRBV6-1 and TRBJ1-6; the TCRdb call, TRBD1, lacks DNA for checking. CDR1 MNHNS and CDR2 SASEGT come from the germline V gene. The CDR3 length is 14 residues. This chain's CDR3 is CASRTTDRDSPLHF.

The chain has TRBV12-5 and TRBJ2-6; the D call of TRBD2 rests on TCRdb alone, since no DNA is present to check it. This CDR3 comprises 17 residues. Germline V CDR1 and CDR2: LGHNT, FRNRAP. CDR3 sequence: CASGLRAGGSGANVLTF.

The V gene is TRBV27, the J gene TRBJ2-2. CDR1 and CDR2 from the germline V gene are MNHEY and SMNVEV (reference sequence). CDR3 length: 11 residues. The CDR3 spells CASKEAGELFF.

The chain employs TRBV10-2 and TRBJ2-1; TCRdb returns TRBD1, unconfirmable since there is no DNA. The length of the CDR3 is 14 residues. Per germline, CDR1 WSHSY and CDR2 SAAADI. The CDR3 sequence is CASSGGRSYNEQFF.

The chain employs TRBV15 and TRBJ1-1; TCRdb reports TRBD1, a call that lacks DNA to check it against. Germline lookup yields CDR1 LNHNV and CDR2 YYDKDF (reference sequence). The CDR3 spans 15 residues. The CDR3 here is CATSRAQGADTEAFF.

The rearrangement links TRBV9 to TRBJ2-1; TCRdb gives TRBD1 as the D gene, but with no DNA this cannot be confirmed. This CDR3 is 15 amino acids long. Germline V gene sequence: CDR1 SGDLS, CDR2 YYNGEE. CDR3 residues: CASSVATDRGNEQFF.

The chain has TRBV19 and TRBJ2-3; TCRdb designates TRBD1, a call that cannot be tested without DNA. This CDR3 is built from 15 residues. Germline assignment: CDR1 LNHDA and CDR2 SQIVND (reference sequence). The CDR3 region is CASSRVDPSTDTQYF. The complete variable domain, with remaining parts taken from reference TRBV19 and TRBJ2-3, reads DGGITQSPKYLFRKEGQNVTLSCEQNLNHDAMYWYRQDPGQGLRLIYYSQIVNDFQKGDIAEGYSVSREKKESFPLTVTSAQKNPTAFYLCASSRVDPSTDTQYFGPGTRLTVL.

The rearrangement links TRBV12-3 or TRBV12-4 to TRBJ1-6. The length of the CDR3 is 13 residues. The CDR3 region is CASSRSEDSPLHF.

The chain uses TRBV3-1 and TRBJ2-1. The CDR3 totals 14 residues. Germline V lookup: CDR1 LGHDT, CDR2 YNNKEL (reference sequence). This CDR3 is CASSKQVSHNEQFF.

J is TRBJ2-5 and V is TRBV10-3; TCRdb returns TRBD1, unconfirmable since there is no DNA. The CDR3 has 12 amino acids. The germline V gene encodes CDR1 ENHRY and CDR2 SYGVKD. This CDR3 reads CAISAGSETQYF.